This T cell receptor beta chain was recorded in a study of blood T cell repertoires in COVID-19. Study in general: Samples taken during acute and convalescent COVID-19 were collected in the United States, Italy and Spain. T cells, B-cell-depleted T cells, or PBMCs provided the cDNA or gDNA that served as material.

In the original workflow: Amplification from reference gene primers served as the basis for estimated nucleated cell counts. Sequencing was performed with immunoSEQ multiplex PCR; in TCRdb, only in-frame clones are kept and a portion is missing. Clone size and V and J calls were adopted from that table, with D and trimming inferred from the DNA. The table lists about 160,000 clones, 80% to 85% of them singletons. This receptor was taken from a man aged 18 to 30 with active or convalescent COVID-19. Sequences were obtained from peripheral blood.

The chain's CDR3 is CATSEGTGDTGELFF. The CDR3 coding sequence is TGTGCCACCTCGGAGGGGACTGGGGACACCGGGGAGCTGTTTTTT. The chain uses TRBV10-3 and TRBJ2-2; tentatively, D is TRBD2 (6 bases). Germline values: CDR1 ENHRY, CDR2 SYGVKD. V lost 10 bases, J lost 3 bases, and 18 bases lay in between. CDR3 length: 15 amino acids.